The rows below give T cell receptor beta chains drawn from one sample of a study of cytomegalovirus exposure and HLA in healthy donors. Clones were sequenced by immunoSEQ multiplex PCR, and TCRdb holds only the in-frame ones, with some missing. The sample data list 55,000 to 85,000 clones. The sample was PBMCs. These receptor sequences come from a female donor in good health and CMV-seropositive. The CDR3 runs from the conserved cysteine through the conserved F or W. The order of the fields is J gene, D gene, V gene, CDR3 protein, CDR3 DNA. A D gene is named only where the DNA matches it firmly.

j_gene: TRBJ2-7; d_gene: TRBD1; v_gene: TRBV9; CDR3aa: CASSVAQGVTVYEQYF; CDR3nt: TGTGCCAGCAGCGTAGCGCAGGGGGTGACAGTCTACGAGCAGTACTTC
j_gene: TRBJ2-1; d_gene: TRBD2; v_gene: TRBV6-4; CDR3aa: CASSGLAGQVHEQFF; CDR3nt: TGTGCCAGCAGTGGACTAGCGGGACAGGTCCATGAGCAGTTCTTC
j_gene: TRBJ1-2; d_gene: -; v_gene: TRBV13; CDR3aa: CASSLLSRQYGYTF; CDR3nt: TGTGCCAGCAGCTTACTCTCTAGACAGTATGGCTACACCTTC
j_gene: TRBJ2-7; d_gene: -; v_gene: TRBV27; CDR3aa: CASSWAGASYEQYF; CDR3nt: TGTGCCAGCAGTTGGGCAGGGGCTTCCTACGAGCAGTACTTC
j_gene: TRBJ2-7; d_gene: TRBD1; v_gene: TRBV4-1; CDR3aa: CASSLRDSIYEQYF; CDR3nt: TGCGCCAGCAGCCTTCGGGACAGCATATACGAGCAGTACTTC
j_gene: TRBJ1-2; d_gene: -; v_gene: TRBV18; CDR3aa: CASSRDGEYGYTF; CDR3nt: TGTGCCAGCTCGCGGGACGGGGAGTATGGCTACACCTTC
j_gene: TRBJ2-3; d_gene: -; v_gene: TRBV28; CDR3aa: CASRPGSTDTQYF; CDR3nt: TGTGCCAGCAGGCCAGGGAGCACAGATACGCAGTATTTT
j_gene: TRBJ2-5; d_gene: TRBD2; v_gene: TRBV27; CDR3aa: CASQVAGGSSKTQYF; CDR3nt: TGTGCCAGCCAAGTCGCTGGCGGGAGTAGTAAGACCCAGTACTTC
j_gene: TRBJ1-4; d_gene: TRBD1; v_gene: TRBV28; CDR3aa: CASSPDRALNEKLFF; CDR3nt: TGTGCCAGCTCTCCCGACAGGGCTTTAAATGAAAAACTGTTTTTT
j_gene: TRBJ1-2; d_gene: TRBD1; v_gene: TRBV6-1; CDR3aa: CASSEENRGSYGYTF; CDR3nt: TGTGCCAGCAGTGAGGAGAACAGGGGTAGCTATGGCTACACCTTC
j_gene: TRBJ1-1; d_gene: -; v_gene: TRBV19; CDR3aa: CASRTVGEAFF; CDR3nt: TGTGCCAGTCGAACCGTCGGTGAAGCTTTCTTT
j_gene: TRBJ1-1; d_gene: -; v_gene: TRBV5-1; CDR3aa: CASSAQGVAEAFF; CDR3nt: TGCGCCAGCAGCGCACAAGGGGTAGCTGAAGCTTTCTTT
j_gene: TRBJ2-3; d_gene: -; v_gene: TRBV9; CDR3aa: CASRADRLSTDTQYF; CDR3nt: TGTGCCAGCAGGGCAGACAGGTTAAGCACAGATACGCAGTATTTT
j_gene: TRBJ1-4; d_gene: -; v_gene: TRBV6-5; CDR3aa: CASSFLNEKLFF; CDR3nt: TGTGCCAGCAGTTTCTTGAATGAAAAACTGTTTTTT
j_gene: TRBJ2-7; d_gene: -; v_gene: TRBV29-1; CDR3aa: CSVEMNDNYEQYF; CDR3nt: TGCAGCGTTGAGATGAACGACAACTACGAGCAGTACTTC
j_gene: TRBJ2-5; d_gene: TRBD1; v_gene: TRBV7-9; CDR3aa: CASSRGDSQETQYF; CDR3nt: TGTGCCAGCAGCAGAGGGGACAGCCAAGAGACCCAGTACTTC
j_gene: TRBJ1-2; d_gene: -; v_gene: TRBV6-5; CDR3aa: CASRTDRAYGYTF; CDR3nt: TGTGCCAGCAGAACCGACAGAGCTTATGGCTACACCTTC
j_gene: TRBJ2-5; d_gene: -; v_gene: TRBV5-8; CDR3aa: CASSQGLTYQETQYF; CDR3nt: TGTGCCAGCAGCCAAGGACTGACGTACCAAGAGACCCAGTACTTC
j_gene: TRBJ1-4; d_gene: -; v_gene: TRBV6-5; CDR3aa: CASSYRRRNEKLFF; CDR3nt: TGTGCCAGCAGTTACCGCAGGCGTAATGAAAAACTGTTTTTT
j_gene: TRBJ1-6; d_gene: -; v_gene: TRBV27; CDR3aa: CASSLRGVKGSPLHF; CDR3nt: TGTGCCAGCAGTTTACGGGGAGTAAAAGGTTCACCCCTCCACTTT
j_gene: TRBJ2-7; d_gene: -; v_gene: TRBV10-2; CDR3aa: CASSDRTYEQYF; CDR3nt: TGCGCCAGCAGTGACAGGACCTACGAGCAGTACTTC
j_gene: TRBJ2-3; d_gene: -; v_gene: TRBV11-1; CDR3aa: CASSLSGGPGHTDTQYF; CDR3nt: TGTGCCAGCAGCTTATCGGGGGGCCCGGGTCACACAGATACGCAGTATTTT
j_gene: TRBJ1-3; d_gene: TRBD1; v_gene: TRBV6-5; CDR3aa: CASSYSDRLPGNTIYF; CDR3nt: TGTGCCAGCAGTTACTCGGACAGGCTCCCTGGAAACACCATATATTTT
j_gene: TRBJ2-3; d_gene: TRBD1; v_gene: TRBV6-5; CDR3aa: CASSVQGWGTDTQYF; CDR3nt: TGTGCCAGCAGTGTACAGGGGTGGGGCACAGATACGCAGTATTTT
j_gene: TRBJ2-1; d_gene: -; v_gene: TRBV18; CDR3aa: CASSPSTGYNEQFF; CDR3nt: TGTGCCAGCTCACCCTCCACGGGTTACAATGAGCAGTTCTTC
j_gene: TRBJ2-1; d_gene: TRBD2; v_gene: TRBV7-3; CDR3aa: CASSLLAGGRNEQFF; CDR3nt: TGTGCCAGCAGCTTACTAGCGGGGGGGCGCAATGAGCAGTTCTTC
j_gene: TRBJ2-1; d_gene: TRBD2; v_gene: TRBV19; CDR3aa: CASTLQGGLATEQFF; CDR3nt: TGTGCCAGTACCCTCCAAGGGGGACTAGCGACCGAGCAGTTCTTC